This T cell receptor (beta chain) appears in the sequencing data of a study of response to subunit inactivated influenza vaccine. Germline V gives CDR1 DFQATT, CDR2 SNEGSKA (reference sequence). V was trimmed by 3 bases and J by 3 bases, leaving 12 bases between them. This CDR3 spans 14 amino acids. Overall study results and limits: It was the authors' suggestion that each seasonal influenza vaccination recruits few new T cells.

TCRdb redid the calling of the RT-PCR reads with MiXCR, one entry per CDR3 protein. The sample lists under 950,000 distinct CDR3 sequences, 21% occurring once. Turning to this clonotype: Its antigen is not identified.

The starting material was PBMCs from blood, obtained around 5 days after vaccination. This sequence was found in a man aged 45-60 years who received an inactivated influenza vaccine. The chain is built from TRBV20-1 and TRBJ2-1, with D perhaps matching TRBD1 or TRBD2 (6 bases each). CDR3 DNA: TGCAGTGCTAGTCGGGGGACATACTACAATGAGCAGTTCTTC. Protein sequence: CSASRGTYYNEQFF.